This entry lists 8 T cell receptor beta chains sequenced from one sample in a study of shared clonotypes between healthy human individuals (dated by TCRdb to the early 2020s). The library was prepared using the immunoSEQ multiplex PCR assay. The immuneACCESS repertoire file appears here via TCRdb, limited to in-frame rearrangements. These files lack a portion of the clones; in checked studies, under half of the deficit traces to unresolved V genes, and the cause of the others is not known. In all, the sample holds millions of clones, and over 85% of those were seen once. Around 0.13% of the sample lies in the top ten. Sequencing was done on a sample of naive CD4+ T cells sorted from blood. In the paper's terms, the cell subset or site label means: CD45RA+ positively selected. The receptors here all came from a man between 18 and 29 years old in good health.

The chain employs TRBV4-3 and TRBJ1-6, with a possible D match to TRBD1 (5 bases). The CDR3 sequence is 13 residues long. V dropped 0 bases and J dropped 8 bases, with 5 bases sitting between them. Germline V gene lookup returns CDR1 LGHNA and CDR2 YSLEER. In DNA, the CDR3 is TGCGCCAGCAGCCAAGACAGGGATTCACCCCTCCACTTT. It is translated as CASSQDRDSPLHF.

The chain joins TRBV11-1 to TRBJ2-2; D gene uncertain. Trimming cost V 6 bases and J 6 bases, with 20 bases left between them. The CDR3 sequence is 16 residues long. Per germline, CDR1 SGHAT and CDR2 FQDESV (reference sequence). CDR3 nucleotide sequence: TGTGCCAGCAGTTATTACTCCGGGTCCTTAGCCGGGGAGCTGTTTTTT. Translating it yields CASSYYSGSLAGELFF.

This clone has just a few counts. V gene TRBV6-1 combines with J gene TRBJ1-2; a weak D match, TRBD1 (6 bases). The CDR3 runs to 13 residues. V shed 2 bases and J shed 4 bases, with 8 bases lying between them. Germline V gives CDR1 MNHNS, CDR2 SASEGT. The CDR3 DNA sequence: TGTGCCAGCAGTGAATGGGGGGCCTATGGCTACACCTTC. Translation gives CASSEWGAYGYTF.

The chain recombines TRBV5-1 with TRBJ1-6, with 7 positions matching TRBD1. This CDR3 region has 16 residues. The germline gives CDR1 SGHRS, CDR2 YFSETQ. J gave up 0 bases and V 4 bases, and 4 bases lay outside the gene matches. CDR3 loop: CASSQRDSSYNSPLHF. CDR3 nucleotide sequence: TGCGCCAGCAGCCAGAGGGACAGCTCCTATAATTCACCCCTCCACTTT. Combining the CDR3 with reference TRBV5-1 and TRBJ1-6 gives the whole variable domain KAGVTQTPRYLIKTRGQQVTLSCSPISGHRSVSWYQQTPGQGLQFLFEYFSETQRNKGNFPGRFSGRQFSNSRSEMNVSTLELGDSALYLCASSQRDSSYNSPLHFGNGTRLTVT.

Concerning this clone itself: This CDR3 is also generated by other DNA sequences in the sample. The DNA for the CDR3 is TGTGCCAGCAGTGAAGGCGGCGGTCAGCCCCAGCATTTT. Translating gives CASSEGGGQPQHF. The rearrangement joins TRBV6-1 to TRBJ1-5; D call uncertain. This CDR3 spans 13 amino acids. Germline V gene sequence: CDR1 MNHNS, CDR2 SASEGT. V was cut by 1 base and J by 6 bases, with 7 bases left in between.

This clone was recorded many times. This rearrangement joins TRBV19 to TRBJ2-5, with 8 bases that match TRBD1. V lost 5 bases, J lost 4 bases, and 12 bases stayed unmatched. Germline loops: CDR1 LNHDA, CDR2 SQIVND (reference sequence). There are 16 residues in the CDR3. CDR3 DNA: TGTGCCAGTAGTCTCTATCCCAGGGGGCTGGGAGAGACCCAGTACTTC. This sequence encodes CASSLYPRGLGETQYF. The whole variable domain, filled in from reference TRBV19 and TRBJ2-5, reads DGGITQSPKYLFRKEGQNVTLSCEQNLNHDAMYWYRQDPGQGLRLIYYSQIVNDFQKGDIAEGYSVSREKKESFPLTVTSAQKNPTAFYLCASSLYPRGLGETQYFGPGTRLLVL.

The table lists this clone with a count of one. The V gene is TRBV25-1, the J gene TRBJ2-7; a possible D gene is TRBD2 (5 bases). Per germline, CDR1 MGHDK and CDR2 SYGVNS. The V gene lost 7 bases and the J gene lost 2 bases, with 12 bases spanning the gap. There are 13 residues in the CDR3. Written as DNA, the CDR3 is TGTGCCAGCACCCAGACGGGGACCTACGAGCAGTACTTC. Encoded protein: CASTQTGTYEQYF.

This clone is a singleton in its sample. The chain uses TRBV19 and TRBJ1-6; the D gene is possibly TRBD1 (5 bases). Looked up from germline, CDR1 is LNHDA and CDR2 is SQIVND (reference sequence). The CDR3 contains 13 residues. The V end was cut by 9 bases, the J end by 10 bases, with 16 bases between. CDR3 DNA: TGTGCCAGCCATAGGGGCCAACGGTCACCCCTCCACTTT. Translating it yields CASHRGQRSPLHF.